These 2 T cell receptor beta chains came from one sample sequenced in a study of TIL therapy for anti-PD-1-resistant metastatic lung cancer. Sequencing used immunoSEQ v3. The table came from immunoSEQ multiplex PCR; TCRdb's copy has only in-frame clones and leaves some out. Of about 46,000 clones listed, just over 85% were seen once; the top ten hold 5%. Sample time point: pre-treatment sample, taken before nivolumab and TIL therapy. Here the sequenced sample was blood, taken at baseline. These receptors were collected from a person aged 25-80 years with non-small cell lung cancer.

The V call is TRBV10-3, the J call TRBJ2-3; TRBD1 matches at 8 bases. J was trimmed by 5 bases and V by 2 bases; bases with no gene match: 9. This CDR3 is 16 amino acids long. Germline V CDR1 and CDR2: ENHRY, SYGVKD. In nucleotides, the CDR3 is TGTGCCATCAGTGAGCCTCCGGGACAGGCGGTAGATACGCAGTATTTT. It translates to CAISEPPGQAVDTQYF.

This clone was found once. The chain joins TRBV7-9 to TRBJ2-3; 11 bases line up with TRBD2. With V trimmed by 6 bases and J by 11 bases, 13 bases remained unmatched. This CDR3 has 15 amino acids. CDR1 is SEHNR, CDR2 FQNEAQ, per germline (reference sequence). CDR3 in amino acids: CASRRILAGGSGQYF. The CDR3, as DNA: TGTGCCAGCAGGAGAATCCTAGCGGGGGGATCAGGGCAGTATTTT.